The clone carrying this T cell receptor (beta chain) was observed a handful of times. Its target is unknown. These data originate in a study of blood T cells in healthy people across ages. For the study at large: The capture of about one barcoded beta molecule per two T cells was achieved by template switching.

Study-level findings and limits: Among T cells, TCR beta diversity per million cells dropped roughly linearly as age rose. There were more naive CD4+ cells and higher diversity in long-lived donors than in aged donors.

This CDR3 is built from 18 residues. Germline V CDR1 and CDR2: MNHEY, SVGAGI. J was trimmed by 9 bases and V by 4 bases; bases with no gene match: 12. A second about 7 to 12 cycle PCR used barcoded and J-beta primers. A tag from a template-switch adaptor with 12 random nucleotides marked each cDNA molecule. TCRdb reprocessed the 5' RACE reads with MiXCR, giving one entry per CDR3 protein. The sample holds 1.5 million to 2 million distinct CDR3 sequences, 28% seen once. This TCR was sampled from a woman aged 25 to 45 in good health. V is TRBV6-5 and J is TRBJ2-1; TRBD2 aligns across 16 bases. The material sequenced was blood. The DNA of the CDR3 is TGTGCCAGCAGTTCGGGGACTAGCGGGAGGGCCGGACTGGGTGAGCAGTTCTTC. The encoded protein is CASSSGTSGRAGLGEQFF.